The 18 T cell receptor beta chains below all came from one sample that was sequenced in a study of T-cell memory formation after mild COVID-19. TCRdb re-derived calls from the 5' RACE reads in MiXCR, one entry per CDR3 protein. The data show 150,000 to 200,000 distinct CDR3 sequences, 16% seen once. Sequenced input: PBMCs or a T cell subset sorted from them (not recorded which). These receptors all come from an adult woman who had mild COVID-19 (a few samples of this study predate the infection). Cell type and time point are not known.

V gene TRBV6-1 combines with J gene TRBJ2-5; 12 nucleotides match TRBD1. Germline V gives CDR1 MNHNS, CDR2 SASEGT. The CDR3 contains 17 residues. V trimming: 4 bases; J trimming: 4 bases; junction bases outside the gene matches: 10. The chain's CDR3 is CASSGRDRGLGRETQYF. DNA of the CDR3: TGTGCCAGCAGTGGCCGGGACAGGGGGCTCGGACGAGAGACCCAGTACTTC.

This clonotype appeared a few times. The V gene is TRBV19, the J gene TRBJ2-2; 9 bases line up with TRBD1. Germline V lookup: CDR1 LNHDA, CDR2 SQIVND (reference sequence). This CDR3 comprises 13 residues. V lost 6 bases, J lost 9 bases, and 5 bases stayed unmatched. CDR3 in DNA: TGTGCCAGTAGAAGCACAGGGGGCCGGGAGCTGTTTTTT. Its protein product is CASRSTGGRELFF.

The chain uses TRBV6-5 and TRBJ1-1; D is unclear. In germline, CDR1 is MNHEY, CDR2 SVGAGI. The CDR3 is 13 residues long. Trimming stripped 2 bases from V and 5 bases from J, with 9 bases between. This CDR3 is CASSYGVRTEAFF. For the CDR3, the DNA is TGTGCCAGCAGTTACGGGGTAAGGACTGAAGCTTTCTTT.

This clonotype has only a few counts. This rearrangement joins TRBV7-9 to TRBJ2-7; TRBD2 is a possible D gene (7 bases). CDR3 length: 16 residues. V lost 5 bases, J lost 7 bases, and 24 bases lay in between. CDR1 and CDR2 (germline): SEHNR, FQNEAQ (reference sequence). In DNA form, the CDR3 reads TGTGCCAGCAGCCACCTGGGCGGGGGCCTACCGGGGGAGCAGTACTTC. Residues: CASSHLGGGLPGEQYF.

The chain uses TRBV7-9 and TRBJ2-5, with 8 bases identical to TRBD2. Germline values: CDR1 SEHNR, CDR2 FQNEAQ (reference sequence). J was trimmed by 4 bases and V by 5 bases; bases with no gene match: 6. The CDR3 extends over 14 amino acids. The CDR3 is CASSRGLVPETQYF. CDR3 in DNA: TGTGCCAGCAGCCGGGGACTAGTCCCAGAGACCCAGTACTTC.

This chain connects TRBV7-9 to TRBJ1-1; no firm D call. Per the germline V gene, CDR1 is SEHNR and CDR2 is FQNEAQ (reference sequence). V lost 1 base, J lost 4 bases, and 7 bases lay in between. The CDR3 has 13 residues. CDR3 coding DNA: TGTGCCAGCAGCTTAGAACAGTCCACTGAAGCTTTCTTT. Its protein product is CASSLEQSTEAFF.

This chain uses TRBV6-1 with TRBJ2-3; 8 bases map to TRBD2. The V gene end was trimmed by 8 bases and the J gene end by 4 bases; junction bases not matched to a gene: 14. Germline CDR1 MNHNS, CDR2 SASEGT. The CDR3 is 16 residues long. CDR3 amino acids: CASPKGTGGPADTQYF. Written as DNA, the CDR3 is TGTGCCAGCCCGAAGGGGACGGGGGGGCCTGCAGATACGCAGTATTTT.

The chain has TRBV5-1 and TRBJ2-5; 9 nucleotides match TRBD1. Looked up from germline, CDR1 is SGHRS and CDR2 is YFSETQ. This CDR3 has 14 residues. V shed 3 bases and J 2 bases; nucleotides not matched to a gene: 2. This chain's CDR3 is CASSYGQGQETQYF. CDR3 bases: TGCGCCAGCAGCTACGGACAGGGGCAAGAGACCCAGTACTTC.

The gene calls are TRBV4-3 and TRBJ2-3, with 8 bases lining up with TRBD2. This CDR3 has 15 amino acids. Per germline, CDR1 LGHNA and CDR2 YSLEER. V shed 1 base and J 3 bases; nucleotides not matched to a gene: 3. CDR3 in DNA: TGCGCCAGCAGCCAAGTCGGACTAGCTACAGATACGCAGTATTTT. Translated, it gives CASSQVGLATDTQYF.

The chain uses TRBV12-3 or TRBV12-4 and TRBJ1-3; tentative D call: TRBD1 (5 bases). With 3 bases removed from V and 0 bases from J, the gap between germline ends came to 9 bases. This CDR3 is built from 15 residues. DNA for the CDR3: TGTGCCAGCAGTTTGCAGGGCTTCTCTGGAAACACCATATATTTT. This encodes CASSLQGFSGNTIYF.

The rearrangement links TRBV7-3 to TRBJ1-6, with D possibly TRBD1 on 5 matching bases. Trimming left V 2 bases short and J 7 bases short, with 12 bases between. Germline values: CDR1 SGHTA, CDR2 FQGTGA. The CDR3 length is 15 residues. The DNA of the CDR3 is TGTGCCAGCAGCTTAGGGCCGGGGCCGAATTCACCCCTCCACTTT. Amino acid sequence: CASSLGPGPNSPLHF.

This clonotype was counted only a few times. This chain connects TRBV3-1 to TRBJ1-1, with D hard to call. Germline-derived CDR1 and CDR2 are LGHDT and YNNKEL (reference sequence). This CDR3 region has 14 residues. The V gene lost 1 base and the J gene lost 0 bases, with 6 bases spanning the gap. The CDR3 DNA reads as TGTGCCAGCAGCCAAGGCCGTCTGAACACTGAAGCTTTCTTT. Encoded protein: CASSQGRLNTEAFF.

The genes are TRBV7-2 and TRBJ2-4; D is possibly TRBD1 or TRBD2 (5 bases each). The V end lost 6 bases, the J end lost 8 bases, and 11 bases lay between the germline ends. This CDR3 comprises 12 residues. Germline CDR1 and CDR2: SGHTA and FQGNSA. The CDR3 DNA sequence: TGTGCCAGCAGTGGGACCTCCCACATTCAGTACTTC. This translates into CASSGTSHIQYF.

The chain carries TRBV29-1 and TRBJ2-2; 7 bases match TRBD1. The CDR3 spans 13 residues. V trimming: 5 bases; J trimming: 1 base; junction bases outside the gene matches: 1. Looked up from germline, CDR1 is SQVTM and CDR2 is ANQGSEA. The chain's CDR3 is CSVRTGNTGELFF. CDR3 DNA: TGCAGCGTTCGGACAGGGAACACCGGGGAGCTGTTTTTT.

This clonotype has just a few counts. J is TRBJ2-1 and V is TRBV5-4; 10 bases agree with TRBD2. The CDR3 length is 15 residues. Germline CDR1 and CDR2: SGHNT and YYREEE (reference sequence). J lost 5 bases, V lost 4 bases, and 6 bases had no gene match. The CDR3 spells CASSGGLAPNNEQFF. CDR3 coding DNA: TGTGCCAGCAGCGGGGGACTAGCGCCCAACAATGAGCAGTTCTTC.

This rearrangement joins TRBV24-1 to TRBJ2-3; possible D gene TRBD1, 6 bases. The CDR3 loop spans 14 amino acids. Trimming removed 1 base from V and 6 bases from J, with 10 bases in between. CDR1 is KGHDR, CDR2 SFDVKD, per germline. CDR3 DNA sequence: TGTGCCACCAGTGATTTCCAGGGGTTGGATACGCAGTATTTT. Amino acid sequence: CATSDFQGLDTQYF.

This clonotype occurred a few times. V and J are TRBV12-3 or TRBV12-4 and TRBJ1-1; TRBD1 might be the D (5 bases). This CDR3 has 15 residues. Deletions cut 7 bases from V and 0 bases from J, with 15 bases between. Here the CDR3 reads CASNRGGSMNTEAFF. In nucleotides, the CDR3 is TGTGCCAGCAACCGGGGGGGGAGCATGAACACTGAAGCTTTCTTT.

This clonotype has more than one count but fewer than ten. The chain has TRBV3-1 and TRBJ2-6, with TRBD1 identical over 9 bases. There are 15 residues in the CDR3. The germline CDR1 and CDR2 sequences are LGHDT and YNNKEL (reference sequence). V was clipped by 4 bases and J by 2 bases; unmatched bases: 0. CDR3 loop: CASSRTGAGANVLTF. The DNA of the CDR3 is TGTGCCAGCAGCCGGACAGGGGCTGGGGCCAACGTCCTGACTTTC.